This T cell receptor (beta chain) was recovered during a study of T-cell memory formation after mild COVID-19. TCRdb fed the 5' RACE reads into MiXCR, producing one record per CDR3 protein. The sample has 400,000 to 500,000 distinct CDR3 sequences, under 20% seen once. The CDR3 length is 12 residues. Germline lookup yields CDR1 MDHEN and CDR2 SYDVKM. V lost 7 bases and J lost 3, with 7 bases in between. This clonotype was picked up a small number of times. This TCR was recovered from a man aged 18 to 30 who had mild COVID-19 (a few samples of this study predate the infection). Cell type and time point are not known. Sequenced input: PBMCs or a T cell subset sorted from them (not recorded which). The chain employs TRBV28 and TRBJ2-1; D not resolved. The CDR3 loop reads CASTKGYNEQFF. For the CDR3, the DNA is TGTGCCAGCACAAAGGGCTACAATGAGCAGTTCTTC.